Shown below are 12 T cell receptor beta chains from a single sample sequenced in a study of blood T cell repertoires in COVID-19. Produced via immunoSEQ multiplex PCR; TCRdb's table is partial and in-frame only. The repertoire has around 30,000 clones, 87% of them found once; the top ten carry about 1.9%. The sample consisted of peripheral blood. The source is a man between 45 and 60 years old with active or convalescent COVID-19.

The rearrangement links TRBV3-1 (or the pseudogene TRBV3-2) to TRBJ2-3; D unclear. The CDR3 loop spans 15 amino acids. The ends were cut back, 4 bases at V and 1 base at J, with 12 bases in the middle. From germline, CDR1 is LGHDT and CDR2 YNNKEL (reference sequence). The CDR3 coding sequence is TGTGCCAGCAGCCTCTGGGCTGTGGGCACAGATACGCAGTATTTT. It codes for CASSLWAVGTDTQYF.

The chain carries TRBV27 and TRBJ2-5, with TRBD2 matching 12 bases. CDR1 MNHEY and CDR2 SMNVEV come from the germline V gene (reference sequence). The CDR3 contains 15 residues. The V segment lost 5 bases and the J segment 6 bases; nucleotides outside the gene matches: 7. The CDR3 loop reads CASSRLAGERQTQYF. For the CDR3, the DNA is TGTGCCAGCAGTAGACTAGCGGGAGAGCGCCAGACCCAGTACTTC.

This chain links TRBV27 with TRBJ2-6; D call uncertain. The CDR3 covers 16 residues. V lost 2 bases, J lost 4 bases, and 12 bases lay in between. Germline V gives CDR1 MNHEY, CDR2 SMNVEV (reference sequence). The CDR3 bases are TGTGCCAGCAGTTTAATCCAGGTGTTGGGGGCCAACGTCCTGACTTTC. It is translated as CASSLIQVLGANVLTF.

J is TRBJ1-2 and V is TRBV3-1 (or the pseudogene TRBV3-2), with 10 bases that match TRBD1. After removal of 2 bases from V and 2 bases from J, the junction contained 5 bases not matched to a gene. CDR1 is LGHDT and CDR2 is YNNKEL in the germline V gene (reference sequence). The CDR3 is 16 amino acids. The DNA of the CDR3 is TGTGCCAGCAGCCAAAGGCCGGGACAGGGGAACTATGGCTACACCTTC. Amino acid sequence: CASSQRPGQGNYGYTF.

The chain links TRBV7-9 to TRBJ1-1; D may be TRBD1 (5 bases). The germline CDR1 and CDR2 sequences are SEHNR and FQNEAQ (reference sequence). The CDR3 runs to 13 residues. V shed 6 bases and J shed 4 bases, with 12 bases lying between them. The CDR3 DNA follows: TGTGCCAGCAGTCGGGGGAGGGCCACTGAAGCTTTCTTT. Translated: CASSRGRATEAFF. Supplemented by reference TRBV7-9 and TRBJ1-1, the full variable domain reads DTGVSQNPRHKITKRGQNVTFRCDPISEHNRLYWYRQTLGQGPEFLTYFQNEAQLEKSRLLSDRFSAERPKGSFSTLEIQRTEQGDSAMYLCASSRGRATEAFFGQGTRLTVV.

The gene calls are TRBV5-5 and TRBJ2-1; 11 bases map to TRBD1. The junction had 9 bases not matched to a gene; V was cut back by 4 bases and J by 9 bases. CDR1 SGHKS and CDR2 YYEKEE come from the germline V gene (reference sequence). The CDR3 length is 15 residues. The CDR3, as DNA: TGTGCCAGCAGCGGATGGACAGGGGGCAGGGGTGAGCAGTTCTTC. This sequence encodes CASSGWTGGRGEQFF. The whole variable domain, filled in from reference TRBV5-5 and TRBJ2-1, reads DAGVTQSPTHLIKTRGQQVTLRCSPISGHKSVSWYQQVLGQGPQFIFQYYEKEERGRGNFPDRFSARQFPNYSSELNVNALLLGDSALYLCASSGWTGGRGEQFFGPGTRLTVL.

The V call is TRBV11-2, the J call TRBJ2-1; 10 bases are a match to TRBD2. The germline gives CDR1 SGHAT, CDR2 FQNNGV. The ends lost 5 bases at V and 8 bases at J; junction bases unmatched: 9. The CDR3 loop spans 15 amino acids. This CDR3 reads CASSRTSGILDEQFF. The DNA of the CDR3 is TGTGCCAGCAGCCGGACTAGCGGTATCTTAGATGAGCAGTTCTTC.

This rearrangement joins TRBV4-3 to TRBJ2-3; D is perhaps TRBD2 (6 bases). The V gene's germline CDR1 is LGHNA and CDR2 YSLEER. Trimming took off 4 bases at V and 2 bases at J, with 10 bases between the two ends. The CDR3 has 14 amino acids. Written as DNA, the CDR3 is TGCGCCAGCAGCCTGGGACTGTTCACAGATACGCAGTATTTT. It translates to CASSLGLFTDTQYF.

The V call is TRBV4-3, the J call TRBJ2-5; a weak D match, TRBD2 (7 bases). V lost 1 base and J 5 bases, leaving 14 bases between the germline ends. The V gene's germline CDR1 is LGHNA and CDR2 YSLEER. The CDR3 totals 15 residues. CDR3 nucleotide sequence: TGCGCCAGCAGCCAAGTATGGGGGAGGGGGGAGACCCAGTACTTC. Amino acids: CASSQVWGRGETQYF.

The table lists this clone with a few counts. V usage is TRBV18 and J usage is TRBJ1-3; TRBD1 matches 7 bases. Germline values: CDR1 KGHSH, CDR2 LQKENI. This CDR3 contains 15 residues. The trim removed 3 bases at V and 2 bases at J, leaving 4 bases unmatched. The CDR3 here is CASSPSGTAGNTIYF. As DNA, the CDR3 is TGTGCCAGCTCACCCTCTGGGACAGCTGGAAACACCATATATTTT.

The rearrangement joins TRBV7-9 to TRBJ1-2; TRBD1 aligns across 7 bases. Germline lookup yields CDR1 SEHNR and CDR2 FQNEAQ (reference sequence). The CDR3 is 15 residues long. V lost 1 base to trimming and J lost 4 bases; unmatched junction nucleotides: 6. The DNA for the CDR3 is TGTGCCAGCAGCTTAGGAGGAGGGGGCTTCTATGGCTACACCTTC. Its translation is CASSLGGGGFYGYTF.

The J gene is TRBJ2-7, the V gene TRBV9; maybe TRBD2 (7 bases). The CDR3 contains 15 residues. Germline values: CDR1 SGDLS, CDR2 YYNGEE. Trimming took 3 bases from V and 2 from J, leaving 15 bases between them. The CDR3 DNA is TGTGCCAGCAGCGGGGGGGGCCCGATAGCCTACGAGCAGTACTTC. It specifies CASSGGGPIAYEQYF. The full variable domain, rest sourced from reference TRBV9 and TRBJ2-7, is DSGVTQTPKHLITATGQRVTLRCSPRSGDLSVYWYQQSLDQGLQFLIQYYNGEERAKGNILERFSAQQFPDLHSELNLSSLELGDSALYFCASSGGGPIAYEQYFGPGTRLTVT.